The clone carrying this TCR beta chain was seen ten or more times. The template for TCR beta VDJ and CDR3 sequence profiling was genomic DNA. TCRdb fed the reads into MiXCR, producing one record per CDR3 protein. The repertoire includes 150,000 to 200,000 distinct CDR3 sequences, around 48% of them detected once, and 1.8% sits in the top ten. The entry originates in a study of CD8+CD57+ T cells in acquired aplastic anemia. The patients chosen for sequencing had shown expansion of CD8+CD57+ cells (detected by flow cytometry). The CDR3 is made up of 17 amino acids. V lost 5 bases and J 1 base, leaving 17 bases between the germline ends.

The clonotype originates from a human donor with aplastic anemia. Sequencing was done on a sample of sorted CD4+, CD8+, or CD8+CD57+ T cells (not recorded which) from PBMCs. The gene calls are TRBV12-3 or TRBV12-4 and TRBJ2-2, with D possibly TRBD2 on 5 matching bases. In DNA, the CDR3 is TGTGCCAGCAGTCGACTACAGTCTTGGGGGAACACCGGGGAGCTGTTTTTT. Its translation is CASSRLQSWGNTGELFF.